What follows are 18 T cell receptor beta chains derived from one specimen sequenced in a study of identical twins. From the 5' RACE reads, TCRdb called clonotypes with MiXCR, one entry per CDR3 protein. The table includes about 480,000 distinct CDR3 sequences, 14% detected once. These data also formed part of another study, on yellow fever vaccine responses in identical twins.

The sample comprised CD4+ T cells sorted from blood. Receptor source: a woman aged 18-29 years in good health.

V is TRBV7-3 and J is TRBJ2-3; D call uncertain. The V and J ends lost 0 bases and 4 bases respectively, with 11 bases between them. Germline CDR1 reads SGHTA; CDR2 reads FQGTGA. This CDR3 contains 15 residues. The CDR3 region is CASSLTFVASDTQYF. The DNA for the CDR3 is TGTGCCAGCAGCTTAACGTTTGTGGCTTCAGATACGCAGTATTTT.

The J gene is TRBJ2-7, the V gene TRBV9; D could derive from TRBD1 or TRBD2 (5 bases each). The V gene's germline CDR1 is SGDLS and CDR2 YYNGEE. The CDR3 contains 13 residues. V lost 3 bases and J 2 bases, leaving 9 bases between the germline ends. The CDR3: CASSDGTTYEQYF. The CDR3 DNA reads TGTGCCAGCAGCGATGGGACCACCTACGAGCAGTACTTC.

V and J are TRBV15 and TRBJ2-5, with 7 bases lining up with TRBD1. The J segment lost 3 bases and the V segment lost 5 bases, leaving 9 bases of the junction unmatched. The V gene's germline CDR1 is LNHNV and CDR2 YYDKDF (reference sequence). The CDR3 is 15 amino acids. CDR3: CATSPRVGQEETQYF. CDR3 sequence (DNA): TGTGCCACCAGCCCTCGGGTCGGACAGGAAGAGACCCAGTACTTC.

The CDR3 bases are TGTACCATCAGTTTTGCTAGCGGGAGGGCCTCGAGCACAGATACGCAGTATTTT. Its protein product is CTISFASGRASSTDTQYF. The chain employs TRBV12-3 or TRBV12-4 and TRBJ2-3; 12 bases match TRBD2. The CDR3 covers 18 residues.

V usage is TRBV18 and J usage is TRBJ2-7, with a possible D match to TRBD2 (7 bases). The V and J ends lost 3 bases and 4 bases respectively, with 13 bases between them. The germline CDR1 and CDR2 sequences are KGHSH and LQKENI. The CDR3 length is 14 residues. CDR3 sequence (DNA): TGTGCCAGCTCACCTTCCAGGGGAGGGTACGAGCAGTACTTC. Translation: CASSPSRGGYEQYF. Looking up the rest from reference TRBV18 and TRBJ2-7 gives the full variable domain: NAGVMQNPRHLVRRRGQEARLRCSPMKGHSHVYWYRQLPEEGLKFMVYLQKENIIDESGMPKERFSAEFPKEGPSILRIQQVVRGDSAAYFCASSPSRGGYEQYFGPGTRLTVT.

In its sample, this clonotype was seen once. At one end, the junction sequence differs from germline, possibly due to a read error. The chain uses TRBV12-3 or TRBV12-4 and TRBJ2-5; perhaps TRBD2 as D (7 bases). The CDR3 loop spans 15 amino acids. CDR3 sequence: CASSLGGGLSETQYF. The CDR3 region has the DNA TGTGCCAGCAGCTTAGGGGGGGGACTCTCGGAGACCCAGTACTTC.

CDR3 in amino acids: CASKGQGSEETQYF. CDR3 sequence (DNA): TGCGCCAGCAAAGGACAGGGTAGTGAAGAGACCCAGTACTTC. V usage is TRBV5-1 and J usage is TRBJ2-5; 8 bases agree with TRBD1. Germline trimming cut 6 bases from V and 3 bases from J; bases unmatched to any gene: 7. Germline V gene lookup returns CDR1 SGHRS and CDR2 YFSETQ. CDR3 length: 14 residues.

This clonotype has a count of ten or more. The chain combines TRBV12-3 or TRBV12-4 with TRBJ2-7; 9 bases are shared with TRBD1. The length of the CDR3 is 14 residues. The junction had 7 bases not matched to a gene; V was cut back by 6 bases and J by 4 bases. CDR3 sequence: CASRPGQGAYEQYF. CDR3 nucleotide sequence: TGTGCCAGCAGACCGGGACAGGGTGCTTACGAGCAGTACTTC.

This rearrangement joins TRBV10-3 to TRBJ2-2; 7 nucleotides line up with TRBD2. The CDR3 has 15 amino acids. Germline values: CDR1 ENHRY, CDR2 SYGVKD. With 7 bases clipped from V and 7 bases from J, the junction kept 12 bases outside the gene matches. Here the CDR3 reads CAITGRLAEIGELFF. Here the CDR3 DNA reads TGTGCCATCACCGGGAGGCTAGCGGAGATCGGGGAGCTGTTTTTT.

This clonotype was detected a few times. The chain uses TRBV4-2 and TRBJ2-1; 13 bases are shared with TRBD2. Trimming took 3 bases from V and 0 from J; bases not matched to a gene: 2. This CDR3 is 17 amino acids long. Germline loops: CDR1 LGHNA, CDR2 YNFKEQ. CDR3 in DNA: TGTGCCAGCAGCCATAGGACTAGCGGGGGCTCCTACAATGAGCAGTTCTTC. It translates to CASSHRTSGGSYNEQFF.

This clonotype was seen a few times. The chain joins TRBV6-5 to TRBJ2-7, with D uncertain. Germline V gene lookup returns CDR1 MNHEY and CDR2 SVGAGI. CDR3 size: 14 residues. V lost 0 bases and J 2 bases, leaving 8 bases between the germline ends. The CDR3 region has the DNA TGTGCCAGCAGTTACTCCCGGATGACCTACGAGCAGTACTTC. This encodes CASSYSRMTYEQYF.

The V call is TRBV11-3, the J call TRBJ2-5, with unresolved D. Germline CDR1 and CDR2: SGHNT and YENEEA. The CDR3 consists of 16 residues. With 1 base removed from V and 8 bases from J, the gap between germline ends came to 20 bases. The CDR3 region is CASSLANIIHLGTQYF. Written as DNA, the CDR3 is TGTGCCAGCAGCTTAGCAAACATTATCCATCTAGGAACCCAGTACTTC.

This clonotype was seen more than once but under ten times. V and J are TRBV5-1 and TRBJ1-6, with 7 bases identical to TRBD1. With V trimmed by 4 bases and J by 8 bases, 6 bases remained unmatched. The germline V gene has CDR1 SGHRS and CDR2 YFSETQ. The length of the CDR3 is 14 residues. This CDR3 reads CASSLGTDDSPLHF. The DNA of the CDR3 is TGCGCCAGCAGCCTAGGGACAGACGATTCACCCCTCCACTTT.

This clonotype was seen a few times. The chain links TRBV20-1 to TRBJ2-7; D perhaps matches TRBD1 (5 bases). Between the trimmed V and J ends, which lost 0 bases and 2 bases, there was a span of 11 bases. Germline V gene sequence: CDR1 DFQATT, CDR2 SNEGSKA (reference sequence). The length of the CDR3 is 14 residues. The CDR3 loop reads CSARDRTLTYEQYF. In nucleotides, the CDR3 is TGCAGTGCTAGAGATCGGACATTAACCTACGAGCAGTACTTC.

The V and J genes are TRBV7-6 and TRBJ2-1; perhaps TRBD1 as D (5 bases). The V gene's germline CDR1 is SGHVS and CDR2 FNYEAQ. The CDR3 covers 16 residues. The V and J ends lost 3 bases and 4 bases respectively, with 16 bases between them. CDR3 sequence reads: CASSFRTGQGYNEQFF. In DNA form, the CDR3 reads TGTGCCAGCAGCTTCCGTACAGGCCAGGGATACAATGAGCAGTTCTTC.

V is TRBV6-5 and J is TRBJ2-3; perhaps TRBD2 as D (5 bases). Trimming removed 0 bases from V and 3 bases from J, with 10 bases in between. This CDR3 comprises 15 residues. CDR1 and CDR2 from the germline V gene are MNHEY and SVGAGI. The DNA for the CDR3 is TGTGCCAGCAGTTACTCGCGGGCTGAGACAGATACGCAGTATTTT. This sequence encodes CASSYSRAETDTQYF.

This clonotype was recorded at least ten times. The chain uses TRBV5-1 and TRBJ2-3; D remains ambiguous. V lost 0 bases, J lost 2 bases, and 10 bases lay in between. The CDR3 covers 15 residues. CDR1 and CDR2 (germline): SGHRS, YFSETQ. CDR3 sequence (DNA): TGCGCCAGCAGCTTGGGGCAGGCCCCCACAGATACGCAGTATTTT. Translated, it gives CASSLGQAPTDTQYF.

V gene TRBV3-1 combines with J gene TRBJ2-3; 10 bases are shared with TRBD2. Trimming at V came to 4 bases and at J to 6 bases, leaving 10 bases not matched to a gene. This CDR3 has 16 amino acids. CDR1 is LGHDT and CDR2 is YNNKEL in the germline V gene (reference sequence). The CDR3 is CASSPSGGAPTDTQYF. The CDR3 DNA reads as TGTGCCAGCAGCCCGAGCGGGGGGGCGCCCACGGATACGCAGTATTTT.